This T cell receptor beta chain appears in the sequencing data of a study of T cell repertoires in cytomegalovirus infection. Trimming removed 0 bases from V and 9 bases from J; junction bases left unmatched: 0. The CDR3 runs 14 residues. Looked up from germline, CDR1 is MNHEY and CDR2 is SVGAGI. About this clonotype: Its target is unknown.

Broader study findings: There were carriers of CMV plus the relevant HLA, and cumulative public TCR beta family frequency identified them.

From the reads, TCRdb called clonotypes with MiXCR, one entry per CDR3 protein. The sample lists 650,000 to 900,000 distinct CDR3 sequences, 32% seen once, with 12% in the top ten. The TCR originated in a human donor in good health (CMV status not recorded). Some clones in this sample may be carry-over from other donors' samples. J is TRBJ2-1 and V is TRBV6-5, with 12 nucleotides matching TRBD2. The starting material was cultured CD8+ T cells from PBMCs, obtained from culture after CMV antigen stimulation. As DNA, the CDR3 is TGTGCCAGCAGTTACTCGACTAGCGGGGGTGAGCAGTTCTTC. The encoded protein is CASSYSTSGGEQFF.